The rows below give T cell receptor beta chains drawn from one sample of a study of T-cell reconstitution after alpha-beta-depleted transplantation in children. TCRdb called the PCR reads again in MiXCR, with one record for every CDR3 protein. This table has hundreds of thousands of distinct CDR3 sequences, about 15% appearing once. Here the sequenced sample was PBMCs from the stem cell graft donor, taken from the stem cell graft. The source is a human donor who donated a stem cell graft to a child with acute myeloid leukemia. CDR3s include the opening cysteine and the closing phenylalanine or tryptophan. Each record gives: clone size, D gene, CDR3 length, J gene, V gene, CDR3 protein, CDR3 DNA. The D gene is left open where the match is weak. Size tells how often a clone was seen (once, few, many) or the class of an expanded clone, and some rows leave it out.

clone size: NA
D gene: NA
CDR3 length: 12
J gene: TRBJ2-7
V gene: TRBV20-1
CDR3 protein: CSATGRHYEQYF
CDR3 DNA: TGCAGTGCTACGGGACGGCACTACGAGCAGTACTTC

clone size: many
D gene: TRBD1
CDR3 length: 14
J gene: TRBJ2-7
V gene: TRBV20-1
CDR3 protein: CSATGTGDSYEQYF
CDR3 DNA: TGCAGTGCTACCGGGACAGGGGATTCCTACGAGCAGTACTTC

clone size: many
D gene: TRBD2
CDR3 length: 16
J gene: TRBJ2-4
V gene: TRBV5-6
CDR3 protein: CASSSRTSGGANIQYF
CDR3 DNA: TGTGCCAGCAGCTCCCGGACTAGCGGGGGGGCAAACATTCAGTACTTC

clone size: NA
D gene: NA
CDR3 length: 14
J gene: TRBJ2-1
V gene: TRBV7-2
CDR3 protein: CASSLSTPPDEQFF
CDR3 DNA: TGTGCCAGCAGCTTATCGACTCCGCCCGATGAGCAGTTCTTC

clone size: many
D gene: NA
CDR3 length: 14
J gene: TRBJ2-5
V gene: TRBV5-1
CDR3 protein: CASSHDGRRETQYF
CDR3 DNA: TGCGCCAGCAGCCACGACGGTCGAAGGGAGACCCAGTACTTC

clone size: NA
D gene: TRBD1
CDR3 length: 14
J gene: TRBJ1-1
V gene: TRBV5-1
CDR3 protein: CASMDRVMNTEAFF
CDR3 DNA: TGCGCCAGCATGGACAGGGTAATGAACACTGAAGCTTTCTTT

clone size: NA
D gene: TRBD1
CDR3 length: 14
J gene: TRBJ2-5
V gene: TRBV20-1
CDR3 protein: CSATRGNWEETQYF
CDR3 DNA: TGCAGTGCTACCAGGGGGAATTGGGAAGAGACCCAGTACTTC

clone size: many
D gene: NA
CDR3 length: 14
J gene: TRBJ2-2
V gene: TRBV29-1
CDR3 protein: CSVAGSSNTGELFF
CDR3 DNA: TGCAGCGTTGCAGGATCCTCAAACACCGGGGAGCTGTTTTTT

clone size: NA
D gene: NA
CDR3 length: 14
J gene: TRBJ1-2
V gene: TRBV18
CDR3 protein: CASSPVQGSDGYTF
CDR3 DNA: TGTGCCAGCTCACCAGTTCAGGGTTCCGATGGCTACACCTTC

clone size: NA
D gene: TRBD1
CDR3 length: 17
J gene: TRBJ1-1
V gene: TRBV9
CDR3 protein: CASSPRAGQLMNTEAFF
CDR3 DNA: TGTGCCAGCAGCCCCCGGGCGGGACAGCTCATGAACACTGAAGCTTTCTTT

clone size: NA
D gene: TRBD1
CDR3 length: 15
J gene: TRBJ1-2
V gene: TRBV7-9
CDR3 protein: CASSPSQDRRNGYTF
CDR3 DNA: TGTGCCAGCAGCCCGTCCCAGGACAGGCGGAATGGCTACACCTTC

clone size: many
D gene: NA
CDR3 length: 17
J gene: TRBJ1-1
V gene: TRBV6-5
CDR3 protein: CASSYSTSGRVNTEAFF
CDR3 DNA: TGTGCCAGCAGTTACTCAACCTCGGGCAGGGTGAACACTGAAGCTTTCTTT

clone size: many
D gene: TRBD2
CDR3 length: 14
J gene: TRBJ2-1
V gene: TRBV20-1
CDR3 protein: CSASMPSGRNEQFF
CDR3 DNA: TGCAGTGCTAGTATGCCTAGCGGCCGTAATGAGCAGTTCTTC

clone size: NA
D gene: NA
CDR3 length: 14
J gene: TRBJ2-5
V gene: TRBV24-1
CDR3 protein: CATSDLWGEETQYF
CDR3 DNA: TGTGCCACCAGTGATTTATGGGGAGAAGAGACCCAGTACTTC

clone size: many
D gene: NA
CDR3 length: 15
J gene: TRBJ1-1
V gene: TRBV5-5
CDR3 protein: CASSLQGGAVTEAFF
CDR3 DNA: TGTGCCAGCAGCTTGCAGGGAGGGGCGGTAACTGAAGCTTTCTTT

clone size: many
D gene: NA
CDR3 length: 13
J gene: TRBJ1-1
V gene: TRBV29-1
CDR3 protein: CSVAAELGTEAFF
CDR3 DNA: TGCAGCGTTGCCGCCGAACTTGGCACTGAAGCTTTCTTT

clone size: NA
D gene: TRBD1
CDR3 length: 13
J gene: TRBJ1-4
V gene: TRBV20-1
CDR3 protein: CSARDWTGGELFF
CDR3 DNA: TGCAGTGCTAGGGATTGGACAGGGGGGGAACTGTTTTTT

clone size: many
D gene: NA
CDR3 length: 13
J gene: TRBJ1-1
V gene: TRBV20-1
CDR3 protein: CSARRGVNTEAFF
CDR3 DNA: TGCAGTGCTAGGAGGGGGGTGAACACTGAAGCTTTCTTT

clone size: NA
D gene: NA
CDR3 length: 13
J gene: TRBJ2-5
V gene: TRBV18
CDR3 protein: CASSRRRLETQYF
CDR3 DNA: TGTGCCAGCTCACGACGGAGGCTGGAGACCCAGTACTTC

clone size: NA
D gene: TRBD1
CDR3 length: 15
J gene: TRBJ2-7
V gene: TRBV4-3
CDR3 protein: CASSQGTGPTYEQYF
CDR3 DNA: TGCGCCAGCAGCCAAGGGACAGGGCCCACCTACGAGCAGTACTTC

clone size: many
D gene: NA
CDR3 length: 12
J gene: TRBJ2-4
V gene: TRBV29-1
CDR3 protein: CSVTSSGNIQYF
CDR3 DNA: TGCAGCGTTACTAGCAGTGGAAACATTCAGTACTTC

clone size: few
D gene: TRBD1
CDR3 length: 15
J gene: TRBJ1-2
V gene: TRBV5-1
CDR3 protein: CASSPNTGDNYGYTF
CDR3 DNA: TGCGCCAGCAGCCCAAATACAGGGGACAACTATGGCTACACCTTC

clone size: many
D gene: NA
CDR3 length: 15
J gene: TRBJ1-6
V gene: TRBV10-3
CDR3 protein: CAISELDKGYSPLHF
CDR3 DNA: TGTGCCATCAGTGAGTTGGACAAGGGGTATTCACCCCTCCACTTT

clone size: many
D gene: NA
CDR3 length: 11
J gene: TRBJ2-1
V gene: TRBV12-3/TRBV12-4
CDR3 protein: CASSFDGEQFF
CDR3 DNA: TGTGCCAGCAGTTTCGACGGTGAGCAGTTCTTC

clone size: many
D gene: TRBD1
CDR3 length: 13
J gene: TRBJ1-1
V gene: TRBV20-1
CDR3 protein: CSARGQGHTEAFF
CDR3 DNA: TGCAGTGCTAGGGGACAGGGACACACTGAAGCTTTCTTT

clone size: NA
D gene: TRBD2
CDR3 length: 16
J gene: TRBJ2-5
V gene: TRBV28
CDR3 protein: CASSAPSGGAQETQYF
CDR3 DNA: TGTGCCAGCAGTGCCCCTAGCGGGGGGGCCCAAGAGACCCAGTACTTC

clone size: many
D gene: NA
CDR3 length: 15
J gene: TRBJ1-5
V gene: TRBV7-2
CDR3 protein: CASSRRTDSNQPQHF
CDR3 DNA: TGTGCCAGCAGCCGCCGGACGGATAGCAATCAGCCCCAGCATTTT

clone size: few
D gene: TRBD2
CDR3 length: 15
J gene: TRBJ2-5
V gene: TRBV5-1
CDR3 protein: CASSRTSGEGETQYF
CDR3 DNA: TGCGCCAGCAGCCGGACTAGCGGGGAGGGAGAGACCCAGTACTTC

clone size: NA
D gene: NA
CDR3 length: 12
J gene: TRBJ2-1
V gene: TRBV10-3
CDR3 protein: CAARGDGAWDLF
CDR3 DNA: TGTGCCGCCCGGGGTGACGGGGCGTGGGATTTGTTC

clone size: NA
D gene: NA
CDR3 length: 15
J gene: TRBJ1-1
V gene: TRBV20-1
CDR3 protein: CSARAWTSGDTEAFF
CDR3 DNA: TGCAGTGCTAGAGCTTGGACGTCCGGGGACACTGAAGCTTTCTTT

clone size: NA
D gene: TRBD1
CDR3 length: 17
J gene: TRBJ2-2
V gene: TRBV25-1
CDR3 protein: CASSRVTGRTSTGELFF
CDR3 DNA: TGTGCCAGCTCGCGGGTGACAGGGAGAACAAGTACCGGGGAGCTGTTTTTT

clone size: many
D gene: NA
CDR3 length: 13
J gene: TRBJ1-2
V gene: TRBV7-2
CDR3 protein: CASSLAWGDGYTF
CDR3 DNA: TGTGCCAGCAGCTTAGCGTGGGGGGACGGCTACACCTTC

clone size: many
D gene: TRBD1
CDR3 length: 14
J gene: TRBJ2-1
V gene: TRBV5-1
CDR3 protein: CASSLGTGDNEQFF
CDR3 DNA: TGCGCCAGCAGCCTGGGGACAGGGGACAATGAGCAGTTCTTC

clone size: NA
D gene: NA
CDR3 length: 14
J gene: TRBJ2-7
V gene: TRBV5-6
CDR3 protein: CASSAGPSLGEQYF
CDR3 DNA: TGTGCCAGCAGCGCCGGGCCCAGTTTAGGCGAGCAGTACTTC

clone size: NA
D gene: TRBD1
CDR3 length: 16
J gene: TRBJ1-2
V gene: TRBV5-1
CDR3 protein: CASSRDRGRDNYGYTF
CDR3 DNA: TGCGCCAGCAGCCGGGACAGGGGGCGCGATAACTATGGCTACACCTTC

clone size: few
D gene: NA
CDR3 length: 14
J gene: TRBJ2-5
V gene: TRBV5-1
CDR3 protein: CASTSAGGKETQYF
CDR3 DNA: TGCGCCAGCACCTCAGCAGGGGGGAAAGAGACCCAGTACTTC

clone size: many
D gene: NA
CDR3 length: 14
J gene: TRBJ2-3
V gene: TRBV12-3/TRBV12-4
CDR3 protein: CASSLWTEADTQYF
CDR3 DNA: TGTGCCAGCAGTTTATGGACAGAGGCGGATACGCAGTATTTT

clone size: many
D gene: NA
CDR3 length: 14
J gene: TRBJ1-3
V gene: TRBV20-1
CDR3 protein: CSAELQGSGNTIYF
CDR3 DNA: TGCAGTGCCGAATTACAGGGTTCTGGAAACACCATATATTTT

clone size: few
D gene: NA
CDR3 length: 13
J gene: TRBJ1-1
V gene: TRBV20-1
CDR3 protein: CRADSRGNTEAFF
CDR3 DNA: TGCAGGGCAGATTCCAGGGGGAACACTGAAGCTTTCTTT

clone size: NA
D gene: NA
CDR3 length: 15
J gene: TRBJ2-2
V gene: TRBV20-1
CDR3 protein: CSASKGGRNTGELFF
CDR3 DNA: TGCAGTGCTAGTAAAGGGGGAAGGAACACCGGGGAGCTGTTTTTT

clone size: many
D gene: TRBD2
CDR3 length: 15
J gene: TRBJ2-3
V gene: TRBV7-2
CDR3 protein: CASSQQGGGEDTQYF
CDR3 DNA: TGTGCCAGCAGCCAGCAGGGCGGGGGGGAAGATACGCAGTATTTT

clone size: NA
D gene: TRBD1
CDR3 length: 15
J gene: TRBJ1-3
V gene: TRBV20-1
CDR3 protein: CSADRGQGNRNTIYF
CDR3 DNA: TGCAGTGCAGACCGTGGACAGGGTAATAGAAACACCATATATTTT

clone size: NA
D gene: NA
CDR3 length: 15
J gene: TRBJ2-7
V gene: TRBV27
CDR3 protein: CASSSALVGGYEQYF
CDR3 DNA: TGTGCCAGCAGTTCCGCACTGGTAGGGGGCTACGAGCAGTACTTC